Listed here are 12 T cell receptor beta chains from one sample, sequenced in a study of identical twins. TCRdb re-derived calls from the 5' RACE reads in MiXCR, one entry per CDR3 protein. Among some 460,000 distinct CDR3 sequences listed, about 14% were seen once. These data are also associated with another study on yellow fever vaccine responses in identical twins.

Source material: CD4+ T cells sorted from blood. All receptors derive from a woman aged 18 to 35 in good health.

The chain couples TRBV20-1 to TRBJ2-5, with 10 bases matching TRBD2. The J segment lost 4 bases and the V segment lost 6 bases, leaving 11 bases of the junction unmatched. CDR1 and CDR2 from the germline V gene are DFQATT and SNEGSKA (reference sequence). The CDR3 consists of 15 residues. CDR3 residues: CSARSPAGGPETQYF. The DNA of the CDR3 is TGCAGTGCAAGAAGCCCAGCGGGAGGGCCAGAGACCCAGTACTTC.

V usage is TRBV10-3 and J usage is TRBJ2-5; TRBD1 agrees at 8 bases. The CDR3 runs to 15 residues. The V gene end was trimmed by 6 bases and the J gene end by 0 bases; junction bases not matched to a gene: 6. CDR1 is ENHRY and CDR2 is SYGVKD in the germline V gene. DNA of the CDR3: TGTGCCATCAGCCCACGGGGACAGGACCAAGAGACCCAGTACTTC. It yields the protein CAISPRGQDQETQYF.

The chain carries TRBV10-3 and TRBJ1-1; D gene uncertain. The CDR3 sequence is 15 residues long. Trimming shortened V by 6 bases and J by 3 bases, and 17 bases separated the two germline ends. Looked up from germline, CDR1 is ENHRY and CDR2 is SYGVKD. CDR3 in DNA: TGTGCCATCAGCTCCGGGAGAAAGACGGACACTGAAGCTTTCTTT. It is translated as CAISSGRKTDTEAFF.

The genes are TRBV6-2 or TRBV6-3 and TRBJ2-1; the D gene is possibly TRBD1 (6 bases). Trimming removed 2 bases at V and 6 bases at J, with 14 bases between. Germline V CDR1 and CDR2: MNHEY, SVGEGT. The CDR3 covers 15 residues. CDR3 in DNA: TGTGCCAGCAGTTACCGACAGACAGGCTCCAATGAGCAGTTCTTC. This gives the protein CASSYRQTGSNEQFF.

The chain joins TRBV7-3 to TRBJ2-7; D is possibly TRBD1 or TRBD2 (5 bases each). The CDR3 runs 13 residues. V was clipped by 5 bases and J by 6 bases, with 14 bases between them. Germline values: CDR1 SGHTA, CDR2 FQGTGA. The CDR3: CASSPTGAGEQYF. CDR3 nucleotide sequence: TGTGCCAGCAGCCCAACCGGGGCGGGCGAGCAGTACTTC.

The rearrangement joins TRBV11-2 to TRBJ2-1, with TRBD2 matching over 9 bases. The CDR3 spans 15 residues. V shed 5 bases and J 3 bases; nucleotides not matched to a gene: 5. CDR1 and CDR2 from the germline V gene are SGHAT and FQNNGV. The CDR3 region has the DNA TGTGCCAGCAGCGTTAGCGGGAGTTACTACAATGAGCAGTTCTTC. Translating it yields CASSVSGSYYNEQFF.

This clonotype was found a few times. The chain is built from TRBV4-2 and TRBJ2-7; D uncertain. CDR1 is LGHNA, CDR2 YNFKEQ, per germline. V lost 4 bases to trimming and J lost 5 bases, with 6 bases between them. This CDR3 spans 11 amino acids. As DNA, the CDR3 is TGTGCCAGCAGCCTATACAACGAGCAGTACTTC. Protein: CASSLYNEQYF.

The chain joins TRBV20-1 to TRBJ1-5, with D perhaps TRBD1 (5 bases). CDR1 DFQATT and CDR2 SNEGSKA come from the germline V gene (reference sequence). This CDR3 is 13 amino acids long. Trimming removed 0 bases at V and 9 bases at J, with 12 bases between. The CDR3 bases are TGCAGTGCTAGAGAAGGGGTTCAGCGGCCCCAGCATTTT. As protein: CSAREGVQRPQHF.

This chain uses TRBV6-6 with TRBJ2-1; 11 positions agree with TRBD1. The V gene end was trimmed by 8 bases and the J gene end by 10 bases; junction bases not matched to a gene: 7. The CDR3 has 13 amino acids. Germline V gives CDR1 MNHNY, CDR2 SVGAGI (reference sequence). CDR3 nucleotide sequence: TGTGCCAGCTGGAGGACAGGGGGCAGGGAGCAGTTCTTC. Its translation is CASWRTGGREQFF.

The CDR3, as DNA: TGTGCCAGCAGCCAAGACCCGGGCCACAATGAGCAGTTCTTC. Encoded protein: CASSQDPGHNEQFF. The chain combines TRBV3-1 with TRBJ2-1; D remains ambiguous. This CDR3 spans 14 amino acids. The V gene's germline CDR1 is LGHDT and CDR2 YNNKEL (reference sequence). With 0 bases removed from V and 5 bases from J, the gap between germline ends came to 8 bases.

This clonotype was found a few times. The V and J genes are TRBV6-5 and TRBJ2-3; 9 bases are a match to TRBD2. Trimming took 2 bases from V and 7 from J; bases not matched to a gene: 4. Germline assignment: CDR1 MNHEY and CDR2 SVGAGI. The CDR3 has 14 residues. CDR3 loop: CASSYGGGAYTQYF. For the CDR3, the DNA is TGTGCCAGCAGTTACGGCGGGGGGGCGTATACGCAGTATTTT.

This clonotype was recorded many times. V and J are TRBV10-2 and TRBJ1-2; D unresolved. The CDR3 totals 12 residues. V lost 6 bases to trimming and J lost 5 bases, with 10 bases between them. Per the germline V gene, CDR1 is WSHSY and CDR2 is SAAADI. The CDR3 is CASSADGYGYTF. The CDR3 region has the DNA TGCGCCAGCAGCGCGGACGGATATGGCTACACCTTC.